This T cell receptor (beta chain) was obtained from a study of CD8 T cells in ankylosing spondylitis. The study's findings and limits: Blood of patients with ankylosing spondylitis appeared to be characterized by a TCR beta motif of 8 or 9 highly homologous variants. Those disease-linked clones were CD8+; they were also relatively rare in peripheral blood.

TCRdb re-analysed the 5' RACE reads in MiXCR, keeping a single row per CDR3 protein. There are hundreds of thousands of distinct CDR3 sequences in the sample; roughly 12% occur only once, and roughly 0.51% lies in the top ten. Comments on this clonotype: Its specificity is unknown.

This CDR3 region has 14 residues. Trimming removed 5 bases at V and 1 base at J, with 11 bases between. The germline gives CDR1 SGHTA, CDR2 FQGNSA. Sequenced material: blood, either unsorted or a sorted T cell fraction (not recorded which). The sequence was collected from a male donor with ankylosing spondylitis. This chain links TRBV7-2 with TRBJ2-5, with D uncertain. This CDR3 is CASSPWGGQETQYF. The CDR3, as DNA: TGTGCCAGCAGCCCCTGGGGTGGCCAAGAGACCCAGTACTTC. The variable domain in full, completed from reference TRBV7-2 and TRBJ2-5, reads GAGVSQSPSNKVTEKGKDVELRCDPISGHTALYWYRQSLGQGLEFLIYFQGNSAPDKSGLPSDRFSAERTGGSVSTLTIQRTQQEDSAVYLCASSPWGGQETQYFGPGTRLLVL.